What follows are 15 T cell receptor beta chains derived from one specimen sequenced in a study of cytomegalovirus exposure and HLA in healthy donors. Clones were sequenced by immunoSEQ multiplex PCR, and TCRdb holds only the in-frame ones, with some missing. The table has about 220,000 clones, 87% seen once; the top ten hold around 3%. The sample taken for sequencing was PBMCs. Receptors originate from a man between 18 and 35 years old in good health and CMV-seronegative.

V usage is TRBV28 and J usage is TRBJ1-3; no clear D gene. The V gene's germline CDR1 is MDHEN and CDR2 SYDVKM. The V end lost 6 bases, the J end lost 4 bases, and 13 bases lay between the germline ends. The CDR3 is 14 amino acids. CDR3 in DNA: TGTGCCAGCAGAATACTAGGAGCAGGAAACACCATATATTTT. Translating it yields CASRILGAGNTIYF.

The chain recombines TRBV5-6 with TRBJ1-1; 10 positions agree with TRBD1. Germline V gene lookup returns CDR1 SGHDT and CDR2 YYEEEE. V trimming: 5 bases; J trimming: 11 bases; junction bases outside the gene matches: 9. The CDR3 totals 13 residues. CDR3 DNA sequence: TGTGCCAGCAGTTTGACAGGGGGCACGGTGGCTTTCTTT. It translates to CASSLTGGTVAFF.

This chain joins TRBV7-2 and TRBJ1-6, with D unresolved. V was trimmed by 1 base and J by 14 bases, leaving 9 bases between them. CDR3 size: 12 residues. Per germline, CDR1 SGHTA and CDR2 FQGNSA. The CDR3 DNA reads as TGTGCCAGCAGCTTAGAACGGTCCGCCCTCCACTTT. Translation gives CASSLERSALHF.

CDR3 DNA sequence: TGTGCCAGCAGCCGTGGGAGGGACCGCTCCTTCCCTGATGGCTACACCTTC. Translation: CASSRGRDRSFPDGYTF. The chain carries TRBV5-8 and TRBJ1-2; TRBD1 might be the D (5 bases). CDR1 and CDR2 (germline): SGHTS, YDEGEE. The ends were cut back, 4 bases at V and 6 bases at J, with 25 bases in the middle. The CDR3 runs to 17 residues. The whole variable domain, filled in from reference TRBV5-8 and TRBJ1-2, reads EAGVTQSPTHLIKTRGQQATLRCSPISGHTSVYWYQQALGLGLQFLLWYDEGEERNRGNFPPRFSGRQFPNYSSELNVNALELEDSALYLCASSRGRDRSFPDGYTFGSGTRLTVV.

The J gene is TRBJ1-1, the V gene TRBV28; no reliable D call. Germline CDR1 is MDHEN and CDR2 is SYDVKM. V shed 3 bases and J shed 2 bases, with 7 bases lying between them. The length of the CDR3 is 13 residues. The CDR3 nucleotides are TGTGCCAGCAGTTTTTCCGTTAACACTGAAGCTTTCTTT. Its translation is CASSFSVNTEAFF.

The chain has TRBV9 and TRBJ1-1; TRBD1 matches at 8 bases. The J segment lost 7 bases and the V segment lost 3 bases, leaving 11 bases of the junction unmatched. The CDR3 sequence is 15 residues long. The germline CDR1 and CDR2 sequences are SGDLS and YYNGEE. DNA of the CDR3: TGTGCCAGCAGCGACCGGACAGGGCGGTTGGGTGAAGCTTTCTTT. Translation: CASSDRTGRLGEAFF.

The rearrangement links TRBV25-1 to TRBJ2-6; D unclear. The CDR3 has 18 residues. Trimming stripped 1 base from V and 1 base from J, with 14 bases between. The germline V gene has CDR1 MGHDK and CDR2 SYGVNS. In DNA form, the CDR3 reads TGTGCCAGCAGTGAATTGACGGGTGCCCCGTCTGGGGCCAACGTCCTGACTTTC. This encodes CASSELTGAPSGANVLTF.

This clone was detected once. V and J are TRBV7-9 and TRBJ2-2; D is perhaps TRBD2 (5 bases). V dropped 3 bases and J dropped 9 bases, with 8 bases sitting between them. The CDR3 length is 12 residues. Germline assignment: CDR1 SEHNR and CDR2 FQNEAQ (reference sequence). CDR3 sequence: CASSFRDWELFF. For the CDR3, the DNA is TGTGCCAGCAGCTTCCGGGATTGGGAGCTGTTTTTT.

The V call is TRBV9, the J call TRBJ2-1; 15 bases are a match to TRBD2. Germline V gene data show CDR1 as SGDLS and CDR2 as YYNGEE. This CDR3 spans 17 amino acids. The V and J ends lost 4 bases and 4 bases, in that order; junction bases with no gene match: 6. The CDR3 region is CASSTGLAGGLYNEQFF. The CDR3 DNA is TGTGCCAGCAGCACCGGACTAGCGGGGGGGCTGTACAATGAGCAGTTCTTC.

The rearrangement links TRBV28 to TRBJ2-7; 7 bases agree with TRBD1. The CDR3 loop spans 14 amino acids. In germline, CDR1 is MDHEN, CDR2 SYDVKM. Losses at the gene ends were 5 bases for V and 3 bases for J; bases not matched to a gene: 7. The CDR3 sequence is CASSDDGTVYEQYF. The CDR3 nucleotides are TGTGCCAGCAGTGACGACGGGACAGTCTACGAGCAGTACTTC.

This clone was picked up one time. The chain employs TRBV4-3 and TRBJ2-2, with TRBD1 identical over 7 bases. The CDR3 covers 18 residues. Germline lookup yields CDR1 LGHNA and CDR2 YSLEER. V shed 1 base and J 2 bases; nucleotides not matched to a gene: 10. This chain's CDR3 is CASSQGRPGQQNTGELFF. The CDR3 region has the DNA TGCGCCAGCAGCCAAGGGAGACCGGGACAGCAAAACACCGGGGAGCTGTTTTTT.

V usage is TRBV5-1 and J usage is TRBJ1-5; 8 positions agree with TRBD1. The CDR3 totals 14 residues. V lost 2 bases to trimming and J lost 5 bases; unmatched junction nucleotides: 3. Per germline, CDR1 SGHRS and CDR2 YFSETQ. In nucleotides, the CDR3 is TGCGCCAGCAGCTTAACAGGGGGTCATCAGCCCCAGCATTTT. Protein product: CASSLTGGHQPQHF.

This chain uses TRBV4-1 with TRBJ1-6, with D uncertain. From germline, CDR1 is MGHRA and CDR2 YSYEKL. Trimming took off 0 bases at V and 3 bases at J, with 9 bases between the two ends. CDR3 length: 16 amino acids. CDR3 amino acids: CASSQDLYDYNSPLHF. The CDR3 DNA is TGCGCCAGCAGCCAAGATCTCTATGACTATAATTCACCCCTCCACTTT.

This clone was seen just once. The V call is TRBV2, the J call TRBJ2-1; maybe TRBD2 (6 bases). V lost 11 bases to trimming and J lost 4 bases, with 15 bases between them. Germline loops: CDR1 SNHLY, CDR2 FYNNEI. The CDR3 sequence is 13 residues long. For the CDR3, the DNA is TGTGCCGGCCGGGACTTCTCTTACAATGAGCAGTTCTTC. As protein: CAGRDFSYNEQFF.

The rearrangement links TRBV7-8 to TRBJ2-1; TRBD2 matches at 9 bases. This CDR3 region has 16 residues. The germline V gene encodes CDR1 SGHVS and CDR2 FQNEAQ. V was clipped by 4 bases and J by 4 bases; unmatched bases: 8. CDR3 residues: CASSSHRLAGYNEQFF. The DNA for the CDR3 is TGTGCCAGCAGCTCCCATAGGCTAGCGGGATACAATGAGCAGTTCTTC.